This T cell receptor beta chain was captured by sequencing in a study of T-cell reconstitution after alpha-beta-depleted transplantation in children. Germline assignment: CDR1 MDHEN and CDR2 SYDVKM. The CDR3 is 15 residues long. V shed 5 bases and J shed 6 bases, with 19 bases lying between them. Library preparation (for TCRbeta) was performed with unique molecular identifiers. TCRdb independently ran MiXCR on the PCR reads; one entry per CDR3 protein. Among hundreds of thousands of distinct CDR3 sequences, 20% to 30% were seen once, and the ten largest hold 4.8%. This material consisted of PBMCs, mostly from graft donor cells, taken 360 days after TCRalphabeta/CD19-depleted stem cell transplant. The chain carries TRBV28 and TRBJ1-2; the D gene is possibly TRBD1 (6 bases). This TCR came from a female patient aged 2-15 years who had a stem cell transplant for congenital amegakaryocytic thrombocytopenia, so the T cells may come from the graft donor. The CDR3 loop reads CASSRPGQYGDGYTF. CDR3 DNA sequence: TGTGCCAGCAGTCGACCAGGACAGTACGGCGATGGCTACACCTTC.